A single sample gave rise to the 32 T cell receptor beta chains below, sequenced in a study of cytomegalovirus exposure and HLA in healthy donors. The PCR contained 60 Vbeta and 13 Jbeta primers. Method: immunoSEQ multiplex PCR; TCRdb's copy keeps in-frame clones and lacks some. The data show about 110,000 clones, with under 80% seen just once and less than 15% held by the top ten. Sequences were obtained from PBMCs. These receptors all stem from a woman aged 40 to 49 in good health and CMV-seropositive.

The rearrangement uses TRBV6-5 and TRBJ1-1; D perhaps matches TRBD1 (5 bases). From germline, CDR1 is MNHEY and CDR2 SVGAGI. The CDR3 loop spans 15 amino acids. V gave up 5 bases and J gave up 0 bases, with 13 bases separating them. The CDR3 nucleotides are TGTGCCAGCAGTCCAGGGAGGACGCTGAACACTGAAGCTTTCTTT. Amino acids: CASSPGRTLNTEAFF.

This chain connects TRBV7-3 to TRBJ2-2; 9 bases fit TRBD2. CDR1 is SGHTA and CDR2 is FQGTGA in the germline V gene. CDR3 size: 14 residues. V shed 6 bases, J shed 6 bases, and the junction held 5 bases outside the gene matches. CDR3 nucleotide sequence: TGTGCCAGCAGTTTGGCGGGGGGGCCCGGGGAGCTGTTTTTT. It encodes CASSLAGGPGELFF.

CDR3 in amino acids: CASSASTGGNYGYTF. The CDR3 coding sequence is TGTGCCAGCAGTGCATCGACAGGGGGCAACTATGGCTACACCTTC. The gene calls are TRBV6-1 and TRBJ1-2; the match to TRBD1 covers 10 bases. In germline, CDR1 is MNHNS, CDR2 SASEGT. CDR3 length equals 15 residues. Trimming took 4 bases from V and 2 from J; bases not matched to a gene: 4.

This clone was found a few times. The CDR3 DNA follows: TGTGCCTGGAGTCAAAATCCGGGCGGGGAGCTGTTTTTT. It translates to CAWSQNPGGELFF. This sequence joins TRBV30 and TRBJ2-2, with D uncertain. V was trimmed by 2 bases and J by 7 bases, leaving 11 bases between them. This CDR3 region has 13 residues. Germline CDR1 reads GTSNPN; CDR2 reads SVGIG (reference sequence). Filled out from reference TRBV30 and TRBJ2-2, the complete variable domain reads SQTIHQWPATLVQPVGSPLSLECTVEGTSNPNLYWYRQAAGRGLQLLFYSVGIGQISSEVPQNLSASRPQDRQFILSSKKLLLSDSGFYLCAWSQNPGGELFFGEGSRLTVL.

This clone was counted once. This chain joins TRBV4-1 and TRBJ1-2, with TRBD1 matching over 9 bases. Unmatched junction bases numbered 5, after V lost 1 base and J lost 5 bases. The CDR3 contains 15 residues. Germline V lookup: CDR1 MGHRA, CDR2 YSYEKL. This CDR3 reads CASSQVTGGRYGYTF. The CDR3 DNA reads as TGCGCCAGCAGCCAAGTGACAGGGGGTCGATATGGCTACACCTTC.

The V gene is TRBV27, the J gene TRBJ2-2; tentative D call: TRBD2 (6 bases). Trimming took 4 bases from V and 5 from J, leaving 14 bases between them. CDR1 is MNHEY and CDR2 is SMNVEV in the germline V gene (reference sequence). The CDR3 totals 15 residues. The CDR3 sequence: CASSSREMGTGELFF. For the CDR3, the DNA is TGTGCCAGCAGTTCCCGGGAGATGGGGACCGGGGAGCTGTTTTTT.

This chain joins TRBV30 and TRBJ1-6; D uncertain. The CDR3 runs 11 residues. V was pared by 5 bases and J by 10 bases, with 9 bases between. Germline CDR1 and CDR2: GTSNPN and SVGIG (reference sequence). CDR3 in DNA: TGTGCCTGGCGTACGGGATCACCCCTCCACTTT. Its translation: CAWRTGSPLHF.

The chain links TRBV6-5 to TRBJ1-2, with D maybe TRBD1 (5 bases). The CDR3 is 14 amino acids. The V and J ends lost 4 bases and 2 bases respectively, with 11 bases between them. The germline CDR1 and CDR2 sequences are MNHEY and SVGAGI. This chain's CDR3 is CASSSRTKNYGYTF. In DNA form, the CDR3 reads TGTGCCAGCAGTTCCCGGACAAAGAACTATGGCTACACCTTC.

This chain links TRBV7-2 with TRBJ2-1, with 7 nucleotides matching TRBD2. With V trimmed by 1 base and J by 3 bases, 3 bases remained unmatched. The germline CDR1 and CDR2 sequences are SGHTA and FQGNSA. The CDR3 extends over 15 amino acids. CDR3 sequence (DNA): TGTGCCAGCAGCTTAGGGGAGGGCAGCTACAATGAGCAGTTCTTC. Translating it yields CASSLGEGSYNEQFF.

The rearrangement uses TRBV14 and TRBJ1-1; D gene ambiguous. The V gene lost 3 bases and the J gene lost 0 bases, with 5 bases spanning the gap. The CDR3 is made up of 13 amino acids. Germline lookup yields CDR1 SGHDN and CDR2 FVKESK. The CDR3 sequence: CASSQLLNTEAFF. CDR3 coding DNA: TGTGCCAGCAGCCAGCTATTGAACACTGAAGCTTTCTTT.

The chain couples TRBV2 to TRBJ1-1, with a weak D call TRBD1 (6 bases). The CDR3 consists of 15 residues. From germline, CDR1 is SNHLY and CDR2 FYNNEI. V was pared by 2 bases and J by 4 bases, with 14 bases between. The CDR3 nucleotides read TGTGCCAGCAGTGAACAGGGGTACCGGGGCACTGAAGCTTTCTTT. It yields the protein CASSEQGYRGTEAFF. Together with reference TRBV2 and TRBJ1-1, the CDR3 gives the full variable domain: EPEVTQTPSHQVTQMGQEVILRCVPISNHLYFYWYRQILGQKVEFLVSFYNNEISEKSEIFDDQFSVERPDGSNFTLKIRSTKLEDSAMYFCASSEQGYRGTEAFFGQGTRLTVV.

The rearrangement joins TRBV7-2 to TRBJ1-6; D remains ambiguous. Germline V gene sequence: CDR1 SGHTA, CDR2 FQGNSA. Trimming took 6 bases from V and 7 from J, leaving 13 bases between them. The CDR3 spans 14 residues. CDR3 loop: CASSPSPANSPLHF. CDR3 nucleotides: TGTGCCAGCAGTCCGAGCCCTGCGAATTCACCCCTCCACTTT.

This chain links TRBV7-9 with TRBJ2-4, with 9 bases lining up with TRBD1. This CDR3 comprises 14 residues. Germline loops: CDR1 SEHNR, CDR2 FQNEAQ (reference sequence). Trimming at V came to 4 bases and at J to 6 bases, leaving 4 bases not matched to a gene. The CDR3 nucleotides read TGTGCCAGCAGCTGGGGACAGGGAATAAACATTCAGTACTTC. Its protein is CASSWGQGINIQYF.

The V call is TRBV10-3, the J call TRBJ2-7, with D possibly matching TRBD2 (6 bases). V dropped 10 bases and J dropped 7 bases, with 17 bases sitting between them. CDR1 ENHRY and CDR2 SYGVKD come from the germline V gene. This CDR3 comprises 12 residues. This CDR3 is CATGDSFREQYF. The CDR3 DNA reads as TGTGCCACCGGGGACTCATTTAGAGAGCAGTACTTC.

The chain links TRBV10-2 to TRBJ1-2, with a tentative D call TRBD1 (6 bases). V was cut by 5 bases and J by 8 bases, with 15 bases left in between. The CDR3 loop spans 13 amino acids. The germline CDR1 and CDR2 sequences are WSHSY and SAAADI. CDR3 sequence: CASSTYTGTGYTF. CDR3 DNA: TGCGCCAGCAGTACTTACACAGGGACGGGCTACACCTTC.

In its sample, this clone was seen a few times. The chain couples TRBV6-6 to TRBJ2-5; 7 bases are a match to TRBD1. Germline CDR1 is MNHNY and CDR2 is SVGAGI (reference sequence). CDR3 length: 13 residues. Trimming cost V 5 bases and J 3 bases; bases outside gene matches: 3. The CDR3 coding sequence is TGTGCCAGCAGTCTGACAGGGAAAGAGACCCAGTACTTC. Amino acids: CASSLTGKETQYF.

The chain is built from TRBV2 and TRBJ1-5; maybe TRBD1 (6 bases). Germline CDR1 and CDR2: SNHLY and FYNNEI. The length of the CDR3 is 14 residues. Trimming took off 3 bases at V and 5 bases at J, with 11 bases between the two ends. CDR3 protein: CASSETAGDQPQHF. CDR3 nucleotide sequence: TGTGCCAGCAGTGAGACGGCAGGGGATCAGCCCCAGCATTTT.

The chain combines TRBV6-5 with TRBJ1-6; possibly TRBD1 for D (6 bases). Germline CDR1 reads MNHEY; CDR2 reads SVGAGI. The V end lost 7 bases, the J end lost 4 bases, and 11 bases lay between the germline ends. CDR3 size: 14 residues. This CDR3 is CASTRGQYNSPLHF. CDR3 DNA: TGTGCCAGCACCAGAGGACAGTATAATTCACCCCTCCACTTT.

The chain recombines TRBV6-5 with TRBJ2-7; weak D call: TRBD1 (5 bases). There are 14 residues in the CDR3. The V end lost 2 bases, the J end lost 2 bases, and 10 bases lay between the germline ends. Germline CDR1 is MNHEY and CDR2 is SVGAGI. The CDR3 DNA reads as TGTGCCAGCAGTTACGGTAGCAGGGCCTACGAGCAGTACTTC. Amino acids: CASSYGSRAYEQYF.

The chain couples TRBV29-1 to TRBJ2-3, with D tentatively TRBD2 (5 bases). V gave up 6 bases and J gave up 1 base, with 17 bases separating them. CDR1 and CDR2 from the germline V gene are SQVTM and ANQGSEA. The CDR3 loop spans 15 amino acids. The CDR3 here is CSVRKGGAGTDTQYF. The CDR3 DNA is TGCAGCGTCAGAAAAGGAGGCGCCGGCACAGATACGCAGTATTTT.

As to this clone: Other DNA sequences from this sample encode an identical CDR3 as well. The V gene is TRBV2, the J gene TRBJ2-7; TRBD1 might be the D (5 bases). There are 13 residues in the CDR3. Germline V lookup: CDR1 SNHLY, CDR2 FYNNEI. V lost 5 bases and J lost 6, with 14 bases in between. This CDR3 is CASSPQGWGEQYF. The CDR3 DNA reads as TGTGCCAGCAGTCCCCAGGGATGGGGCGAGCAGTACTTC.

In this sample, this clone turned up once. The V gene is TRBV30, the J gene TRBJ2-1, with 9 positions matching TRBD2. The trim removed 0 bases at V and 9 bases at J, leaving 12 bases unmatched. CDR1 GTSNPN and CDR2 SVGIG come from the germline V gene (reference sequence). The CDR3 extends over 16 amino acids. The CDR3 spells CAWSVLGAGGRGEQFF. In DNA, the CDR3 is TGTGCCTGGAGTGTTCTAGGAGCGGGGGGCCGGGGTGAGCAGTTCTTC.

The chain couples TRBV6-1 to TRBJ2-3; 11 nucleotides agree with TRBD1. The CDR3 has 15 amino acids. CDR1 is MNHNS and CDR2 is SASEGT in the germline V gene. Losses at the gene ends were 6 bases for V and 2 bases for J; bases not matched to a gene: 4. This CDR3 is CASREDRGHTDTQYF. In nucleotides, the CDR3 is TGTGCCAGCAGGGAGGACAGGGGGCACACAGATACGCAGTATTTT.

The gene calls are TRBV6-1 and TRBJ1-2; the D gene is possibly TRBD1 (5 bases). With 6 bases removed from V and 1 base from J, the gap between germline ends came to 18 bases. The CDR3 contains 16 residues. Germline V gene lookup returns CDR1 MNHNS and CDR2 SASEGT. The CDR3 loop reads CASRERASRVNYGYTF. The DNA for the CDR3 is TGTGCCAGCAGAGAAAGGGCTTCCAGGGTTAACTATGGCTACACCTTC.

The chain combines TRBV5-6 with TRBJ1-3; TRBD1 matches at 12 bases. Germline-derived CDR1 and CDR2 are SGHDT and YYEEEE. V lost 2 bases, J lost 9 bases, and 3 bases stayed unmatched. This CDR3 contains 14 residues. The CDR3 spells CASSFGTGGITIYF. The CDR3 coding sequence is TGTGCCAGCAGCTTCGGGACAGGGGGCATCACCATATATTTT.

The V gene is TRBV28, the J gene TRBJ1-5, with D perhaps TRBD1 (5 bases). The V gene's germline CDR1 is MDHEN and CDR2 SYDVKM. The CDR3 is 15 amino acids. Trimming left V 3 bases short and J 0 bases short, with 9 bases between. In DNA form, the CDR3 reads TGTGCCAGCAGTTTGGGCGGGGCTAGCAATCAGCCCCAGCATTTT. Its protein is CASSLGGASNQPQHF.

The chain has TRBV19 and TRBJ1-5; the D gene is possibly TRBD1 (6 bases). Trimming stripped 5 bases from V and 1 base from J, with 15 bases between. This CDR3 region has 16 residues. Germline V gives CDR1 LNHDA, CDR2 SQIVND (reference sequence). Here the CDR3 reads CASSGGQLISNQPQHF. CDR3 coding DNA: TGTGCCAGTAGTGGAGGACAGCTAATAAGCAATCAGCCCCAGCATTTT.

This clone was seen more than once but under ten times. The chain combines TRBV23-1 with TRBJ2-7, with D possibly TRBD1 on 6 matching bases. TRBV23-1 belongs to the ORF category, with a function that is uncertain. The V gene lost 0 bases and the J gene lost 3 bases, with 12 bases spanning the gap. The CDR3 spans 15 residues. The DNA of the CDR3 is TGCGCCAGCAGTCAATCGCGGACAGTCTTCTACGAGCAGTACTTC. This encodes CASSQSRTVFYEQYF.

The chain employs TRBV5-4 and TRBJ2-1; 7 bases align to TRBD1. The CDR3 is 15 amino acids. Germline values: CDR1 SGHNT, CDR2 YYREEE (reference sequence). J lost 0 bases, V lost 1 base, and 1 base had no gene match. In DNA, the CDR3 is TGTGCCAGCAGCTTGCGACAGGGCTCCTACAATGAGCAGTTCTTC. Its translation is CASSLRQGSYNEQFF. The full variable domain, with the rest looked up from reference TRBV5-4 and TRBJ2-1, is ETGVTQSPTHLIKTRGQQVTLRCSSQSGHNTVSWYQQALGQGPQFIFQYYREEENGRGNFPPRFSGLQFPNYSSELNVNALELDDSALYLCASSLRQGSYNEQFFGPGTRLTVL.

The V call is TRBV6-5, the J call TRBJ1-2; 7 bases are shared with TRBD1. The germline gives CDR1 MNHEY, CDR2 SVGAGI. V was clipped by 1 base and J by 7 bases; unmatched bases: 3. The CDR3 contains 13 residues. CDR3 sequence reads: CASSYFPGGGYTF. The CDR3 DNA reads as TGTGCCAGCAGTTACTTTCCAGGGGGTGGCTACACCTTC.

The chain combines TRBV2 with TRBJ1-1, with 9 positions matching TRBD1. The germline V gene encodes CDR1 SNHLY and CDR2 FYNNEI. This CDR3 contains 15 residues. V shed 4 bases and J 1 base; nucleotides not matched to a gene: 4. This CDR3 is CASSALGQGNTEAFF. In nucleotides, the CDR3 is TGTGCCAGCAGTGCTTTGGGACAGGGGAACACTGAAGCTTTCTTT.

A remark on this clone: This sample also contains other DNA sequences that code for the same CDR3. The CDR3 DNA is TGTGCCAGCAGTTCCAGGGGCGATCGATACGGTGAAGCTTTCTTT. Residues: CASSSRGDRYGEAFF. This chain uses TRBV9 with TRBJ1-1; possible D gene TRBD1, 6 bases. CDR1 and CDR2 (germline): SGDLS, YYNGEE. The CDR3 totals 15 residues. Trimming removed 5 bases at V and 7 bases at J, with 21 bases between.